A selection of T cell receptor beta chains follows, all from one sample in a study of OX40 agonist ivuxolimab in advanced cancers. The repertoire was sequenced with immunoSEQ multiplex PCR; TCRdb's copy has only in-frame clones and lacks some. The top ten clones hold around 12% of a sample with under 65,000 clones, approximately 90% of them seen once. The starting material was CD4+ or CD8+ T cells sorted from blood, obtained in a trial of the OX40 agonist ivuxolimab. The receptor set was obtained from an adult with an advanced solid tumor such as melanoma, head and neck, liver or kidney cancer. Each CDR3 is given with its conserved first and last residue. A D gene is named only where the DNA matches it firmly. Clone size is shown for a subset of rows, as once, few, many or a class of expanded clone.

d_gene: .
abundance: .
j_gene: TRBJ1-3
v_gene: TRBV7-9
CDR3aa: CASSLRGLGNTIYF
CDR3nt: TGTGCCAGCAGCTTACGGGGGCTGGGAAACACCATATATTTT

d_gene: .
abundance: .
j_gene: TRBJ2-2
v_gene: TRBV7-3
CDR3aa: CASSIDNANTGELFF
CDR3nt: TGTGCCAGCAGCATAGATAATGCGAACACCGGGGAGCTGTTTTTT

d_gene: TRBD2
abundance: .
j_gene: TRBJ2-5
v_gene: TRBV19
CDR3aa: CASSIGLAGGETQYF
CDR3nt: TGTGCCAGTAGTATAGGACTAGCGGGAGGAGAGACCCAGTACTTC

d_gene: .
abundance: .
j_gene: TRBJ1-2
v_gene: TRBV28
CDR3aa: CASTPRARGYTF
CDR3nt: TGTGCCAGCACCCCCCGGGCTAGGGGCTACACCTTC

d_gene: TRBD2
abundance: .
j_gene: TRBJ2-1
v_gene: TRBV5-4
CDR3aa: CASSLGGRGGWNEQFF
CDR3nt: TGTGCCAGCAGCTTGGGCGGGCGGGGGGGTTGGAATGAGCAGTTCTTC

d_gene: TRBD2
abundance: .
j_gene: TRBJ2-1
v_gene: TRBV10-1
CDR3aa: CASSEGLAAYNEQFF
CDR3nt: TGCGCCAGCAGTGAGGGACTAGCGGCCTACAATGAGCAGTTCTTC

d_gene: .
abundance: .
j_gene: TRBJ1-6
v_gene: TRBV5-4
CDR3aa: CASSPEGGSYNSPLHF
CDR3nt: TGTGCCAGCAGTCCGGAGGGGGGGTCATATAATTCACCCCTCCACTTT

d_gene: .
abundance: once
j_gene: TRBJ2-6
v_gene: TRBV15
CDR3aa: CATSRGGSGANVLTF
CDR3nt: TGTGCCACCAGCAGAGGTGGGTCCGGGGCCAACGTCCTGACTTTC

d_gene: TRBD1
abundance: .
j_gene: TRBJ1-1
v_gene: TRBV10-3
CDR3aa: CAINEPGQGGTEAFF
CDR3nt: TGTGCCATCAACGAACCGGGACAGGGGGGCACTGAAGCTTTCTTT

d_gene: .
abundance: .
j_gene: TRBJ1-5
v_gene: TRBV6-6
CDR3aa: CASSPTGLNQPQHF
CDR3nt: TGTGCCAGCAGTCCGACAGGCCTCAATCAGCCCCAGCATTTT

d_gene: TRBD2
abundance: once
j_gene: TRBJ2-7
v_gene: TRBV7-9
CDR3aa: CASSRGTSYEQYF
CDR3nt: TGTGCCAGCAGCCGCGGGACTAGCTACGAGCAGTACTTC

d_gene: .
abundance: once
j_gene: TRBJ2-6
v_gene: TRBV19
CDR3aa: CASSSIRGPSKAGANVLTF
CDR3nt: TGTGCCAGTAGCAGTATTAGGGGTCCGAGTAAGGCTGGGGCCAACGTCCTGACTTTC

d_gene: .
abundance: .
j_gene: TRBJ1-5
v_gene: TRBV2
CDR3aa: CASSVRFNQPQHF
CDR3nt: TGTGCCAGCAGTGTCAGGTTCAATCAGCCCCAGCATTTT

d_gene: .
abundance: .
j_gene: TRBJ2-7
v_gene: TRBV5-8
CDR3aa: CASSRGAFPWASGREQYF
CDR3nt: TGTGCCAGCAGCCGGGGGGCCTTCCCGTGGGCATCGGGAAGGGAGCAGTACTTC

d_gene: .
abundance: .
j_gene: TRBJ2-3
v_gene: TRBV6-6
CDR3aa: CASSYEEWSDTQYF
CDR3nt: TGTGCCAGCAGTTACGAAGAGTGGTCAGATACGCAGTATTTT

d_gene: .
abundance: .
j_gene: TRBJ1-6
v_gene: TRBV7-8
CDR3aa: CASSLASRGTGNSPLHF
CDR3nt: TGTGCCAGCAGCTTAGCGAGCCGGGGAACTGGGAATTCACCCCTCCACTTT

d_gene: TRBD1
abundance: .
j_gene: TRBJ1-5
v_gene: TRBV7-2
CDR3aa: CASSLGQGTSNQPQHF
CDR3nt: TGTGCCAGCAGCTTAGGACAGGGTACTAGCAATCAGCCCCAGCATTTT

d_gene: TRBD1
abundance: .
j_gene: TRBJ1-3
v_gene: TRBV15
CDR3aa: CATRRLGTGSGNTIYF
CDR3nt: TGTGCCACCAGACGCCTAGGGACAGGATCTGGAAACACCATATATTTT

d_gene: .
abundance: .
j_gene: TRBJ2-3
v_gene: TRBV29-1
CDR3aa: CSVPLVPLIDTQYF
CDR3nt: TGCAGCGTTCCCCTTGTCCCACTGATAGATACGCAGTATTTT

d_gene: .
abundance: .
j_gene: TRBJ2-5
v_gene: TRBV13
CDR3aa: CASSLVGLRRETQYF
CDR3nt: TGTGCCAGCAGCTTAGTTGGTCTCCGGAGGGAGACCCAGTACTTC

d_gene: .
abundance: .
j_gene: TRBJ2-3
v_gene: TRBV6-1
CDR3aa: CASSETEEDTQYF
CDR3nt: TGTGCCAGCTCGGAGACAGAAGAAGATACGCAGTATTTT

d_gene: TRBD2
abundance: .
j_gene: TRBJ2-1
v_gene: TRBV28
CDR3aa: CASSGTSGWGEQFF
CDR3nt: TGTGCCAGCAGCGGGACTAGCGGGTGGGGTGAGCAGTTCTTC

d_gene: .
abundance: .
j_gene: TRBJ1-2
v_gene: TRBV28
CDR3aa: CASSTQGYGYTF
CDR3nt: TGTGCCAGCAGTACCCAGGGCTATGGCTACACCTTC

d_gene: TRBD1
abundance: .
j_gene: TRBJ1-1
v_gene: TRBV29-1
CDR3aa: CSSWDRGSGEAFF
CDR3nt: TGCAGCTCGTGGGACAGGGGAAGCGGTGAAGCTTTCTTT

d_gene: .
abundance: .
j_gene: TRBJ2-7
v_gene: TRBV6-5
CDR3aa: CASSFSGGFDEQYF
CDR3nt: TGTGCCAGCAGTTTCTCTGGAGGTTTCGACGAGCAGTACTTC

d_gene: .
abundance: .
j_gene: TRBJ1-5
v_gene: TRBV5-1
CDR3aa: CASSLIGGDQPQHF
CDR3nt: TGCGCCAGCAGCTTGATAGGGGGTGATCAGCCCCAGCATTTT

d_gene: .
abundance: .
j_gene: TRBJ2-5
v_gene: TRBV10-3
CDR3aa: CAISEGPSQETQYF
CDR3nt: TGTGCCATCAGTGAAGGGCCGAGCCAAGAGACCCAGTACTTC

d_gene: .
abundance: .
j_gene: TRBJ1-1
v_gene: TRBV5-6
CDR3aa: CASSFSETKAFF
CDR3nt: TGTGCCAGCAGCTTTTCGGAAACTAAAGCTTTCTTT

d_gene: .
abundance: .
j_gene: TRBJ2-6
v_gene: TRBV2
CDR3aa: CASSATGLLVLRGANVLTF
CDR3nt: TGTGCCAGCAGCGCGACAGGACTTCTCGTCTTGCGGGGGGCCAACGTCCTGACTTTC

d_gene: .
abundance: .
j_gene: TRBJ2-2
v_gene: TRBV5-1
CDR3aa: CASSLATGTNTGELFF
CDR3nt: TGCGCCAGCAGCTTGGCCACAGGAACGAACACCGGGGAGCTGTTTTTT

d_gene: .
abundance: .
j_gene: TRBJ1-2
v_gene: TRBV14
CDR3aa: CASSELPGRWANYGYTF
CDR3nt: TGTGCCAGCAGCGAGCTCCCAGGCAGGTGGGCTAACTATGGCTACACCTTC

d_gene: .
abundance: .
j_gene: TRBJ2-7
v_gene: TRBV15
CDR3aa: CATGDFSYEQYF
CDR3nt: TGTGCCACCGGGGACTTCTCCTACGAGCAGTACTTC

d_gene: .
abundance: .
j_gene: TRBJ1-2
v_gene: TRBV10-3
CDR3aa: CAITGGQDSYGYTF
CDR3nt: TGTGCCATCACAGGAGGGCAGGATTCCTATGGCTACACCTTC

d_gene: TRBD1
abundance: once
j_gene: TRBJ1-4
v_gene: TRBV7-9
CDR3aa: CASSAHRGLSEKLFF
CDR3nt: TGTGCCAGCAGCGCCCACAGGGGGCTTAGTGAAAAACTGTTTTTT

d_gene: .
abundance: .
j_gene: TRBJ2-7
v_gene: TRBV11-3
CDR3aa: CASSFNQGLSYEQYF
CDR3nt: TGTGCCAGCAGCTTTAACCAGGGGCTCTCCTACGAGCAGTACTTC

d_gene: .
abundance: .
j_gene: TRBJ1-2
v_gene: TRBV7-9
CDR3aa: CASSYAQGIRGYTF
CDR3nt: TGTGCCAGCAGCTATGCACAGGGAATTCGTGGCTACACCTTC

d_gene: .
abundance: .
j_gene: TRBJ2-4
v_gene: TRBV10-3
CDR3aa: CAISEAGKNIQYF
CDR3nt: TGTGCCATCAGTGAGGCAGGGAAAAACATTCAGTACTTC

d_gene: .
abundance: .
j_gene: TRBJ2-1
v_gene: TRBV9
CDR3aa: CASSFGWPYNEQFF
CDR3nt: TGTGCCAGCAGTTTCGGGTGGCCTTACAATGAGCAGTTCTTC

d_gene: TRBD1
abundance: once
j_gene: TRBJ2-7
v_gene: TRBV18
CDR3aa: CASFIGRTGAYEQYF
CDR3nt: TGTGCCAGCTTCATTGGTAGGACAGGGGCCTACGAGCAGTACTTC

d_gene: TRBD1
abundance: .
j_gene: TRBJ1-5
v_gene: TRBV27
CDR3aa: CASSSYRDRQFLSNQPQHF
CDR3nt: TGTGCCAGCAGTTCATACCGGGACAGACAATTCCTTAGCAATCAGCCCCAGCATTTT

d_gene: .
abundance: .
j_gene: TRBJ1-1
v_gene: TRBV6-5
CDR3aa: CASSTGRGMNTEAFF
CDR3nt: TGTGCCAGCAGTACCGGGCGGGGAATGAACACTGAAGCTTTCTTT

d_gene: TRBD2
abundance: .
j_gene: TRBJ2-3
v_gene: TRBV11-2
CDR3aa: CASSRGVTADTQYF
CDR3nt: TGTGCCAGCAGTCGGGGGGTTACAGCAGATACGCAGTATTTT

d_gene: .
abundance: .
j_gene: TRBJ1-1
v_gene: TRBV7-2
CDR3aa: CASRWQLNTEAFF
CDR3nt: TGTGCCAGCAGGTGGCAGCTGAACACTGAAGCTTTCTTT

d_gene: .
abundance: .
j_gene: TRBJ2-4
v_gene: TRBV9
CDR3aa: CASSVDQGRGIQYF
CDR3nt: TGTGCCAGCAGCGTAGATCAGGGTAGGGGCATTCAGTACTTC

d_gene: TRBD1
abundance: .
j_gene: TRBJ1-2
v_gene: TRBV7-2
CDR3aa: CATKWGGRTGVGYGYTF
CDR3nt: TGTGCCACCAAGTGGGGTGGCAGGACAGGGGTCGGCTATGGCTACACCTTC